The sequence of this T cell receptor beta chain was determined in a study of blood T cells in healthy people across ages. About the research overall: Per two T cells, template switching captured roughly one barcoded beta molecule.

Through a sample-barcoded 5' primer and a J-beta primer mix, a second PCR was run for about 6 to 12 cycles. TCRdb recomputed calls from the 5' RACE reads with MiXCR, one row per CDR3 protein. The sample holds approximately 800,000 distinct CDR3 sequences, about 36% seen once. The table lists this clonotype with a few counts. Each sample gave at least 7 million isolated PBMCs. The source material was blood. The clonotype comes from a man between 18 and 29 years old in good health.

The CDR3 sequence: CSASPQGYSYNEQYF. CDR3 DNA: TGCAGTGCTAGTCCCCAAGGGTACTCCTACAATGAGCAGTACTTC. V gene TRBV20-1 combines with J gene TRBJ2-7; D unresolved. The germline V gene encodes CDR1 DFQATT and CDR2 SNEGSKA (reference sequence). V shed 3 bases and J shed 7 bases, with 22 bases lying between them. CDR3 length equals 15 residues.